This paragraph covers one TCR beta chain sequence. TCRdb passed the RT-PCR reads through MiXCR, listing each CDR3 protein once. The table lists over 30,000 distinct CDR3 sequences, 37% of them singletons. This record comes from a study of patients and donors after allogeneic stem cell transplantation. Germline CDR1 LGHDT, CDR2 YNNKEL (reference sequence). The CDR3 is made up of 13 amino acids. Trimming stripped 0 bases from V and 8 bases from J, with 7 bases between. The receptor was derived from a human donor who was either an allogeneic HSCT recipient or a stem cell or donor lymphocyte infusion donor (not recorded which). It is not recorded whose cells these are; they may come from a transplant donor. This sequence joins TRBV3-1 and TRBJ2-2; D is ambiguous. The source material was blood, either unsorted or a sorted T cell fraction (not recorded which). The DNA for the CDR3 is TGTGCCAGCAGCCAAGATTGGGGTGGGGAGCTGTTTTTT. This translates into CASSQDWGGELFF.